This T cell receptor beta chain was sequenced for a study of T cells in tuberculosis. TCRdb keeps only in-frame clones here, not all; method: immunoSEQ multiplex PCR. The data contain tens of thousands of clones, around 93% of them singletons. The length of the CDR3 is 14 residues. The germline V gene has CDR1 LGHNA and CDR2 YNFKEQ. The J segment lost 10 bases and the V segment lost 4 bases, leaving 4 bases of the junction unmatched. As for time point: new active TB diagnosis, blood taken before or within 7 days of starting treatment. This chain joins TRBV4-2 and TRBJ2-1, with TRBD2 matching 13 bases. This sample comprised PBMCs, obtained at tuberculosis diagnosis. The clonotype comes from an adult with tuberculosis. Written as DNA, the CDR3 is TGTGCCAGCAGCCCGGGACTAGCGGGGCAAGAGCAGTTCTTC. This gives the protein CASSPGLAGQEQFF.